This TCR beta chain is drawn from a study of T-cell memory formation after mild COVID-19. Study overall: Each donor largely had its own TCR clusters.

Study-level findings and limits: Clones that shrank (day 15 to 85) were balanced CD4/CD8, whereas later expanders leaned CD4+. Researchers could not confirm that second-wave clones peaking on day 37 targeted SARS-CoV-2.

Looked up from germline, CDR1 is SGHVS and CDR2 is FQNEAQ. Trimming left V 2 bases short and J 1 base short, with 9 bases between. The CDR3 covers 14 residues. In its sample, this clonotype was seen many times. Antigen unknown. One entry per CDR3 protein results from TCRdb running MiXCR on the 5' RACE reads. The sample consists of fewer than 700,000 distinct CDR3 sequences, roughly 21% of them appearing once. This TCR derives from an adult woman who had mild COVID-19 (a few samples of this study predate the infection). Cell type and time point are not known. This chain links TRBV7-8 with TRBJ2-7; D is perhaps TRBD2 (6 bases). The sample taken for sequencing was PBMCs or a T cell subset sorted from them (not recorded which). The CDR3 spells CASSLLGGSYEQYF. The CDR3 nucleotides read TGTGCCAGCAGCTTACTGGGGGGATCCTACGAGCAGTACTTC.